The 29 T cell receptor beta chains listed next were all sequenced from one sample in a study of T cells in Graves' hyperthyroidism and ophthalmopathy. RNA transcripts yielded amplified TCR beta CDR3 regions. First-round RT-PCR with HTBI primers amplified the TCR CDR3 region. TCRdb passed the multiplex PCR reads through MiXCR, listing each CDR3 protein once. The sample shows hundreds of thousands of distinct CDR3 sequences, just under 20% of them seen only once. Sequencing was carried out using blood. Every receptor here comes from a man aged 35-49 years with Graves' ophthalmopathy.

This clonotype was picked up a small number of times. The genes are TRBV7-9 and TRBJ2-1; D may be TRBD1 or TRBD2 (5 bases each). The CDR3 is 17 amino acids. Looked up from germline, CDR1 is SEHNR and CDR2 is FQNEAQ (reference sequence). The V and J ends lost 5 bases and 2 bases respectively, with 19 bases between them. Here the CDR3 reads CASSTLGERGPYNEQFF. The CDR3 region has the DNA TGTGCCAGCAGCACCCTGGGGGAGCGCGGACCCTACAATGAGCAGTTCTTC.

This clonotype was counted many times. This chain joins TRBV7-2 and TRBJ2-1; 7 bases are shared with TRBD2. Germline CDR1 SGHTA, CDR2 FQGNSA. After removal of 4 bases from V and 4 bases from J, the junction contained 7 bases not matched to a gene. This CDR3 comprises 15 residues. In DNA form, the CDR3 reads TGTGCCAGCAGCTCGCGCCGCGGGGGATACAATGAGCAGTTCTTC. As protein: CASSSRRGGYNEQFF.

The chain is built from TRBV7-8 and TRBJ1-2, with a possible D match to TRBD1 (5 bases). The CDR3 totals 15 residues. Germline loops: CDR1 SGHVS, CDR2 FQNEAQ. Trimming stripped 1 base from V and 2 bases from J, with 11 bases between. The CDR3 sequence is CASSLVRDSNYGYTF. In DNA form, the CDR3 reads TGTGCCAGCAGCTTAGTGCGCGACAGCAACTATGGCTACACCTTC.

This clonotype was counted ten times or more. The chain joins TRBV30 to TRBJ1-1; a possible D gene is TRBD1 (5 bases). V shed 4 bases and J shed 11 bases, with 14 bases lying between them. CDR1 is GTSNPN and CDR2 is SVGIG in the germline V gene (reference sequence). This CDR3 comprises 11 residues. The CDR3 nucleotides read TGTGCCTGGATCCCACCTGGGGGGGCTTTCTTT. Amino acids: CAWIPPGGAFF.

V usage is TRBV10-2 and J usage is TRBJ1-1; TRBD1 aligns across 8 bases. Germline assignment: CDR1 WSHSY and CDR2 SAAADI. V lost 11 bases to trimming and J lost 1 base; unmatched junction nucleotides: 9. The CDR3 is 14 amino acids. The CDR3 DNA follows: TGCGCCGCACGATCCGGGACAGGGAACACTGAAGCTTTCTTT. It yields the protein CAARSGTGNTEAFF.

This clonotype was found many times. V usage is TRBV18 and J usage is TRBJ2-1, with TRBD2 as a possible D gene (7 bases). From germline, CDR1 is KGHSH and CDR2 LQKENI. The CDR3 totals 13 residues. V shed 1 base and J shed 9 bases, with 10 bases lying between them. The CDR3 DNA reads TGTGCCAGCTCACCACAGGGAGGGGGTGAGCAGTTCTTC. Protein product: CASSPQGGGEQFF.

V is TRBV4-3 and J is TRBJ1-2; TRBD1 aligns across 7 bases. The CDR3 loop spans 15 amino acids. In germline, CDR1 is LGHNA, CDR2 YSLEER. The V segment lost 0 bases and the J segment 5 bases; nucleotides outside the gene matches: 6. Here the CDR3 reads CASSQDRDSGYGYTF. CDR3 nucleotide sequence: TGCGCCAGCAGCCAAGACCGGGACAGTGGATATGGCTACACCTTC.

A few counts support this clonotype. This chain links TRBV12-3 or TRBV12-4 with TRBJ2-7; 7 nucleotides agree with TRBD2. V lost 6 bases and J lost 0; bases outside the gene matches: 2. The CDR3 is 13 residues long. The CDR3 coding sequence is TGTGCCAGCAGAGAGCGGGACTCCTACGAGCAGTACTTC. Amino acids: CASRERDSYEQYF.

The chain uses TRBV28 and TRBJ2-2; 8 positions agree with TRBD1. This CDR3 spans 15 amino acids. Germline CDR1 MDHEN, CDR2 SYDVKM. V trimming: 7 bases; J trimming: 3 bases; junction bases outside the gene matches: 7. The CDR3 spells CASIPGQAYTGELFF. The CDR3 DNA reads TGTGCCAGCATTCCGGGACAGGCATACACCGGGGAGCTGTTTTTT.

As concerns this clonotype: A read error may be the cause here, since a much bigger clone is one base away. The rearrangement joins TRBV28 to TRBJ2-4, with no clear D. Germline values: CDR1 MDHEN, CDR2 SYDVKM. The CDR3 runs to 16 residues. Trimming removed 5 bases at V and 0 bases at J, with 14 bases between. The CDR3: CASSPEGLGAKNIQYF. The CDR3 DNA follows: TGTGCCAGCAGTCCGGAAGGGTTGGGAGCCAAAAACATTCAGTACTTC.

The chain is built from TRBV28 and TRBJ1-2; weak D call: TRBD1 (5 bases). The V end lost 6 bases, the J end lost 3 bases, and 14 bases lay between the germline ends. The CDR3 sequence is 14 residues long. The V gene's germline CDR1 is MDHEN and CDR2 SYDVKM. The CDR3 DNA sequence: TGTGCCAGCAGCGACCTAGACAGAGACTATGGCTACACCTTC. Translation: CASSDLDRDYGYTF.

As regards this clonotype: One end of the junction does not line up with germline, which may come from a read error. This chain's CDR3 is CASSLGARSTGTQYF. DNA of the CDR3: TGTGCCAGCAGCTTGGGGGCTAGGAGCACAGGTACGCAGTATTTT. The chain has TRBV7-9 and TRBJ2-3, with a tentative D call TRBD1 (6 bases). Germline CDR1 SEHNR, CDR2 FQNEAQ (reference sequence). This CDR3 region has 15 residues.

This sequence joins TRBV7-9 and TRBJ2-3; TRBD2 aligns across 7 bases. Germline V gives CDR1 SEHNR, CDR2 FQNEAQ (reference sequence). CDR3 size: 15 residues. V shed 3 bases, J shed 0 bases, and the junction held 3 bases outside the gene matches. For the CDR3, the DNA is TGTGCCAGCAGCTTGGGGACTATAAGCACAGATACGCAGTATTTT. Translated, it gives CASSLGTISTDTQYF.

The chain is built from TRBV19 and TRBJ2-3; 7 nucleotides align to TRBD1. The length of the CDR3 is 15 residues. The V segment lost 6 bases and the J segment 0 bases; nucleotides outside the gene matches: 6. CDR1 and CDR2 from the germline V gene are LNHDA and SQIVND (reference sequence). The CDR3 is CASRSLRGSTDTQYF. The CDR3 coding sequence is TGTGCCAGTAGAAGCCTCAGGGGGAGCACAGATACGCAGTATTTT.

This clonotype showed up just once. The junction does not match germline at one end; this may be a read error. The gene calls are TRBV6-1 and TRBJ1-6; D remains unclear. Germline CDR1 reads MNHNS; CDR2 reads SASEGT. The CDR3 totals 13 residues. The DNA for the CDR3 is TGTGCCAGCTGTGACACCAATAATTCACCCCTCCACTTT. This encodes CASCDTNNSPLHF.

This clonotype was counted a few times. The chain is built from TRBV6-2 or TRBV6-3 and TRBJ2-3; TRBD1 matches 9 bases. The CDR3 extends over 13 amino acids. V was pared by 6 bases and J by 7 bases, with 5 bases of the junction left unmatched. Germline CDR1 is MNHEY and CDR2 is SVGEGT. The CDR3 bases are TGTGCCAGCAGAGGACAGGGGAGGCATACGCAGTATTTT. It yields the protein CASRGQGRHTQYF.

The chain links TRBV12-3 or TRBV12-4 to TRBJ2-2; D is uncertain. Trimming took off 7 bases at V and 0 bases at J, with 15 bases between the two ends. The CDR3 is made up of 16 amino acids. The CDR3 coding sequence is TGTGCCAGCACCCCCCTATTGCGCGCGAACACCGGGGAGCTGTTTTTT. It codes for CASTPLLRANTGELFF.

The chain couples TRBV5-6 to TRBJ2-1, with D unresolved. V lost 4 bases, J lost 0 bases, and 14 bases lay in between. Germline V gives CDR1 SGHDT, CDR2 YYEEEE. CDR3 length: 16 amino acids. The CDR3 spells CASSPRGPNSYNEQFF. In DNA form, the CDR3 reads TGTGCCAGCAGCCCCCGAGGCCCGAACTCCTACAATGAGCAGTTCTTC.

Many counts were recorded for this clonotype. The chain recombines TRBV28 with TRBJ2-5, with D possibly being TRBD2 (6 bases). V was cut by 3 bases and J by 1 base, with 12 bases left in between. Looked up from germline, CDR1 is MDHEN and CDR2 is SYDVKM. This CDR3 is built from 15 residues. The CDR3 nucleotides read TGTGCCAGCAGTTTCTCTGGCGGGGTCCAAGAGACCCAGTACTTC. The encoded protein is CASSFSGGVQETQYF. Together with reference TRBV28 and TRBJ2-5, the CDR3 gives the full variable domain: DVKVTQSSRYLVKRTGEKVFLECVQDMDHENMFWYRQDPGLGLRLIYFSYDVKMKEKGDIPEGYSVSREKKERFSLILESASTNQTSMYLCASSFSGGVQETQYFGPGTRLLVL.

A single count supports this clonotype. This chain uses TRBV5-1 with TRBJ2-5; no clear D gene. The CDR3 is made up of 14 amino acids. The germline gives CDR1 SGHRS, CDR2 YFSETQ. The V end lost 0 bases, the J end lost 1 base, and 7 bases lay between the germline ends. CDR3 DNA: TGCGCCAGCAGCTTGGACAGCCGCCAAGAGACCCAGTACTTC. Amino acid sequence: CASSLDSRQETQYF.

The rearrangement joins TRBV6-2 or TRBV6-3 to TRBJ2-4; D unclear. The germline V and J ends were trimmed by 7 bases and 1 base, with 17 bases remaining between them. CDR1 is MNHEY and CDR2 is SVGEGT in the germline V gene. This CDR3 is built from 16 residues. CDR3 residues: CASMSRPSGAKNIQYF. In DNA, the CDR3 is TGTGCCAGCATGAGTAGGCCCAGTGGGGCCAAAAACATTCAGTACTTC.

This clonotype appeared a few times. CDR3 region: CASRLSVDTQYF. The CDR3 nucleotides are TGCGCCAGCAGGCTTAGCGTAGATACGCAGTATTTT. V is TRBV5-1 and J is TRBJ2-3, with a tentative D call TRBD2 (5 bases). The CDR3 has 12 amino acids. Looked up from germline, CDR1 is SGHRS and CDR2 is YFSETQ. With 5 bases removed from V and 5 bases from J, the gap between germline ends came to 9 bases.

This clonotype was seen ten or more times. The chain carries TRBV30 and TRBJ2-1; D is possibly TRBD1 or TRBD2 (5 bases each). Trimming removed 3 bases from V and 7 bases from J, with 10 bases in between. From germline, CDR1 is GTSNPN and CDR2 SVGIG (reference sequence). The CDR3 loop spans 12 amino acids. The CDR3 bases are TGTGCCTGGAGAAAGTGGGGGAATGAGCAGTTCTTC. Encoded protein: CAWRKWGNEQFF.

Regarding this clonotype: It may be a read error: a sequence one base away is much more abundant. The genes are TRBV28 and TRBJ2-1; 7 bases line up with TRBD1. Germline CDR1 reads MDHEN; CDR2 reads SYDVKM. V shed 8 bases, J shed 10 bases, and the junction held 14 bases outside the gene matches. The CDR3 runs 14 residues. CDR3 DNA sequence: TGTGCCAGCCACTCAACCCTGACAGGGTCCGAGCAGTTCTTC. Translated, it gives CASHSTLTGSEQFF. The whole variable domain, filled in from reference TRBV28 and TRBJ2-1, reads DVKVTQSSRYLVKRTGEKVFLECVQDMDHENMFWYRQDPGLGLRLIYFSYDVKMKEKGDIPEGYSVSREKKERFSLILESASTNQTSMYLCASHSTLTGSEQFFGPGTRLTVL.

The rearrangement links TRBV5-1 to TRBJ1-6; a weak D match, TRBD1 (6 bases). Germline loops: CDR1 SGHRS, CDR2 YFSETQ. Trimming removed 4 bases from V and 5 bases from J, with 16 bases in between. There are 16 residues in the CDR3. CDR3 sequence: CASSTIGQIHNSPLHF. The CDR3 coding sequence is TGCGCCAGCAGCACGATAGGACAGATCCATAATTCACCCCTCCACTTT.

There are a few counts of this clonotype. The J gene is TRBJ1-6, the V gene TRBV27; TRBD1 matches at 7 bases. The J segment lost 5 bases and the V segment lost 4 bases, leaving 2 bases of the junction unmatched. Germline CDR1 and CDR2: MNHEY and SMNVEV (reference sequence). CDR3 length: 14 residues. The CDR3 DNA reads TGTGCCAGCAGTTCCGGGACAGATAATTCACCCCTCCACTTT. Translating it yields CASSSGTDNSPLHF.

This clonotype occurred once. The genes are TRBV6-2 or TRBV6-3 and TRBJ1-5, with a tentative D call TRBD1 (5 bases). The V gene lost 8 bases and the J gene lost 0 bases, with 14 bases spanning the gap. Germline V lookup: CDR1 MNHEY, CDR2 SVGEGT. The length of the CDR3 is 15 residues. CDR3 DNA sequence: TGTGCCAGCCAGGGACGGAGTAATAGCAATCAGCCCCAGCATTTT. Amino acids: CASQGRSNSNQPQHF.

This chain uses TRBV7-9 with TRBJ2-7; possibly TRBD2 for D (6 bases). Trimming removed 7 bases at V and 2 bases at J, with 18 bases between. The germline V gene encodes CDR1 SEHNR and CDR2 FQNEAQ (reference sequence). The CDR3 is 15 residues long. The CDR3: CASTPSGVFPYEQYF. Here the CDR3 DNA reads TGTGCCAGCACCCCCTCGGGAGTATTCCCCTACGAGCAGTACTTC.

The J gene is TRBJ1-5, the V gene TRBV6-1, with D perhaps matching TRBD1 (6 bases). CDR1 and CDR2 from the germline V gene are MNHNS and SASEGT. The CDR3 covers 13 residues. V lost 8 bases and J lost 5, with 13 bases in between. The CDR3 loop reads CASGTHLDQPQHF. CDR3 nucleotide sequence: TGTGCCAGCGGGACACACCTAGATCAGCCCCAGCATTTT.